The 14 T cell receptor beta chains presented below share a single source sample, sequenced in a study of blood T cell repertoires in COVID-19 (dated by TCRdb to between 2020 and 2021). The library was made by the immunoSEQ multiplex PCR assay. TCRdb's version of the immuneACCESS table is confined to in-frame rearrangements and falls short of the full clone set. An unresolved V gene accounts for under half of the shortfall where checked; the remainder is of unknown origin. In all, the sample holds about 100,000 clones, and 85% of those were seen once. The top ten constitute roughly 13% of the sample. Sequencing was performed on peripheral blood. These receptors came from a human donor in a cohort sampled during active COVID-19.

CDR3 nucleotide sequence: TGTGCCAGCAGTAACGGGGGTGCAAATCAGCCCCAGCATTTT. Its protein is CASSNGGANQPQHF. The J gene is TRBJ1-5, the V gene TRBV5-4, with TRBD1 as a possible D gene (5 bases). CDR1 and CDR2 (germline): SGHNT, YYREEE (reference sequence). This CDR3 spans 14 amino acids. The V and J ends lost 5 bases and 4 bases respectively, with 13 bases between them.

The chain joins TRBV6-4 to TRBJ2-1; D gene ambiguous. Germline V gene sequence: CDR1 MRHNA, CDR2 SNTAGT. V shed 4 bases and J shed 9 bases, with 19 bases lying between them. This CDR3 has 15 residues. The CDR3 DNA reads TGTGCCAGCAGTGTTAGGTCGAGCGCCCGCGGTGAGCAGTTCTTC. Translating it yields CASSVRSSARGEQFF.

CDR3 nucleotide sequence: TGTGCCAGCAGCGCGGCCGGGACTGACAATGAGCAGTTCTTC. Protein: CASSAAGTDNEQFF. The J gene is TRBJ2-1, the V gene TRBV11-3; TRBD2 might be the D (6 bases). The CDR3 is 14 amino acids. V was clipped by 5 bases and J by 5 bases, with 13 bases between them. Germline loops: CDR1 SGHNT, CDR2 YENEEA.

The chain has TRBV7-2 and TRBJ1-1; 9 positions agree with TRBD1. CDR3 length: 14 amino acids. Germline loops: CDR1 SGHTA, CDR2 FQGNSA. V dropped 4 bases and J dropped 5; count of bases not matched to a gene: 5. In DNA, the CDR3 is TGTGCCAGCAGCTCACAGGGGGCTCGGACTGAAGCTTTCTTT. Residues: CASSSQGARTEAFF.

The chain combines TRBV7-9 with TRBJ1-2; tentatively, D is TRBD1 (5 bases). V was shortened by 0 bases and J by 9 bases, with 14 bases between the two germline ends. CDR3 length equals 14 residues. Germline V gene sequence: CDR1 SEHNR, CDR2 FQNEAQ (reference sequence). In DNA, the CDR3 is TGTGCCAGCAGCTTAGCGCCGGGGGAGACGAGCTACACCTTC. This sequence encodes CASSLAPGETSYTF.

The CDR3 protein is CASSLVGEHEQFF. The CDR3 DNA follows: TGTGCCAGCAGCTTAGTAGGGGAACATGAGCAGTTCTTC. The chain joins TRBV7-9 to TRBJ2-1, with TRBD1 as a possible D gene (5 bases). V lost 1 base to trimming and J lost 8 bases, with 9 bases between them. This CDR3 comprises 13 residues. Per the germline V gene, CDR1 is SEHNR and CDR2 is FQNEAQ (reference sequence).

The chain recombines TRBV3-1 (or the pseudogene TRBV3-2) with TRBJ2-1; perhaps TRBD1 as D (5 bases). The V gene's germline CDR1 is LGHDT and CDR2 YNNKEL (reference sequence). This CDR3 comprises 15 residues. V was trimmed by 0 bases and J by 9 bases, leaving 15 bases between them. CDR3 in amino acids: CASSQDPSRDREQFF. CDR3 DNA sequence: TGTGCCAGCAGCCAAGATCCCAGCAGGGATCGTGAGCAGTTCTTC.

The genes are TRBV19 and TRBJ2-1; D not resolved. The V gene's germline CDR1 is LNHDA and CDR2 SQIVND (reference sequence). The CDR3 extends over 16 amino acids. With 4 bases removed from V and 2 bases from J, the gap between germline ends came to 15 bases. CDR3 amino acids: CASSTRSNGPYNEQFF. The CDR3 region has the DNA TGTGCCAGTAGTACCCGTTCGAATGGCCCCTACAATGAGCAGTTCTTC.

The rearrangement joins TRBV6-5 to TRBJ1-4, with TRBD1 matching over 11 bases. Per the germline V gene, CDR1 is MNHEY and CDR2 is SVGAGI. The CDR3 covers 15 residues. After removal of 7 bases from V and 11 bases from J, the junction contained 12 bases not matched to a gene. CDR3 region: CASKKQGQGVRKLFF. CDR3 in DNA: TGTGCCAGCAAGAAGCAGGGACAGGGGGTGAGGAAACTGTTTTTT.

The chain employs TRBV28 and TRBJ1-4; a possible D gene is TRBD1 (5 bases). From germline, CDR1 is MDHEN and CDR2 SYDVKM. Trimming took 5 bases from V and 7 from J, leaving 17 bases between them. This CDR3 region has 15 residues. The CDR3 protein is CASSSGTLSSEKLFF. In DNA, the CDR3 is TGTGCCAGCAGTAGCGGGACTCTTAGTTCTGAAAAACTGTTTTTT.

V is TRBV7-2 and J is TRBJ1-2; TRBD1 matches at 11 bases. V was clipped by 4 bases and J by 5 bases; unmatched bases: 6. Germline V gene lookup returns CDR1 SGHTA and CDR2 FQGNSA. CDR3 size: 15 residues. Written as DNA, the CDR3 is TGTGCCAGCAGCTCGCTCGGGACAGGGGGGTATGGCTACACCTTC. Translating it yields CASSSLGTGGYGYTF.

The V call is TRBV29-1, the J call TRBJ1-1; 8 positions match TRBD1. V shed 7 bases and J 1 base; nucleotides not matched to a gene: 2. Germline CDR1 SQVTM, CDR2 ANQGSEA. CDR3 length equals 12 residues. CDR3 sequence (DNA): TGCAGCGGCGACAGGGGGAACACTGAAGCTTTCTTT. Encoded protein: CSGDRGNTEAFF.

The chain joins TRBV7-2 to TRBJ2-1, with 11 bases fitting TRBD2. With 5 bases clipped from V and 7 bases from J, the junction kept 4 bases outside the gene matches. This CDR3 is built from 14 residues. Germline loops: CDR1 SGHTA, CDR2 FQGNSA. CDR3 nucleotides: TGTGCCAGCAGCCCCGGACTAGCGGGTAATGAGCAGTTCTTC. Translated, it gives CASSPGLAGNEQFF.

The chain uses TRBV5-6 and TRBJ1-2, with TRBD1 as a possible D gene (5 bases). V was cut by 0 bases and J by 3 bases, with 9 bases left in between. This CDR3 is 14 amino acids long. Germline-derived CDR1 and CDR2 are SGHDT and YYEEEE. The DNA for the CDR3 is TGTGCCAGCAGCTTGGACGCCAGGGACTATGGCTACACCTTC. Translation gives CASSLDARDYGYTF.